What follows are 8 T cell receptor beta chains derived from one specimen sequenced in a study of blood T cell repertoires in COVID-19. Assay: immunoSEQ multiplex PCR; the TCRdb copy retains only in-frame clones and omits some. The repertoire holds over 150,000 clones, with 88% as singletons. The sample was PBMCs or T cells enriched from blood (not recorded which). The receptor set was obtained from a woman between 18 and 30 years old who had recovered from COVID-19.

The J gene is TRBJ1-2, the V gene TRBV5-6, with 7 bases identical to TRBD1. The V segment lost 4 bases and the J segment 8 bases; nucleotides outside the gene matches: 11. From germline, CDR1 is SGHDT and CDR2 YYEEEE. The CDR3 consists of 14 residues. This chain's CDR3 is CASSLGGQLLGYTF. The CDR3 DNA sequence: TGTGCCAGCAGCCTTGGGGGACAGCTATTGGGCTACACCTTC.

The CDR3 here is CASSDEDRAHSPLHF. CDR3 bases: TGCGCCAGCAGTGATGAAGACAGGGCTCATTCACCCCTCCACTTT. The V call is TRBV5-1, the J call TRBJ1-6, with 7 bases identical to TRBD1. The V gene's germline CDR1 is SGHRS and CDR2 YFSETQ. The CDR3 extends over 15 amino acids. The V gene end was trimmed by 5 bases and the J gene end by 8 bases; junction bases not matched to a gene: 10. Using reference TRBV5-1 and TRBJ1-6 for the parts outside the CDR3, the full variable domain is KAGVTQTPRYLIKTRGQQVTLSCSPISGHRSVSWYQQTPGQGLQFLFEYFSETQRNKGNFPGRFSGRQFSNSRSEMNVSTLELGDSALYLCASSDEDRAHSPLHFGNGTRLTVT.

The genes are TRBV5-1 and TRBJ1-2; 10 bases agree with TRBD1. With V trimmed by 3 bases and J by 6 bases, 5 bases remained unmatched. Germline CDR1 reads SGHRS; CDR2 reads YFSETQ. The CDR3 loop spans 14 amino acids. The CDR3 DNA reads as TGCGCCAGCAGCTGGGGGACAGGGGCGGATGGCTACACCTTC. Encoded protein: CASSWGTGADGYTF.

This clone was picked up one time. J is TRBJ1-1 and V is TRBV6-2 or TRBV6-3; a possible D gene is TRBD1 (5 bases). V gave up 2 bases and J gave up 1 base, with 8 bases separating them. CDR1 MNHEY and CDR2 SVGEGT come from the germline V gene. The CDR3 is 14 amino acids. CDR3 region: CASSYLGANTEAFF. In DNA, the CDR3 is TGTGCCAGCAGTTACCTTGGGGCGAACACTGAAGCTTTCTTT.

The genes are TRBV19 and TRBJ1-1; TRBD1 agrees at 7 bases. V shed 10 bases and J 7 bases; nucleotides not matched to a gene: 9. The CDR3 length is 12 residues. Germline CDR1 LNHDA, CDR2 SQIVND (reference sequence). The CDR3 is CAISGGQNEAFF. DNA of the CDR3: TGTGCCATCAGTGGGGGACAGAATGAAGCTTTCTTT.

The chain links TRBV7-9 to TRBJ1-1; possibly TRBD1 for D (5 bases). V lost 5 bases and J lost 0, with 16 bases in between. The germline V gene has CDR1 SEHNR and CDR2 FQNEAQ (reference sequence). The CDR3 is made up of 16 amino acids. CDR3 loop: CASSRIPDSLNTEAFF. The CDR3 DNA follows: TGTGCCAGCAGCCGGATCCCTGACAGTTTGAACACTGAAGCTTTCTTT.

The rearrangement links TRBV5-4 to TRBJ2-3, with 12 nucleotides matching TRBD2. The V gene's germline CDR1 is SGHNT and CDR2 YYREEE (reference sequence). The CDR3 extends over 16 amino acids. After removal of 4 bases from V and 2 bases from J, the junction contained 5 bases not matched to a gene. For the CDR3, the DNA is TGTGCCAGCAGCGAAAGACTAGCGGGGGCCACAGATACGCAGTATTTT. It encodes CASSERLAGATDTQYF. The variable domain in full, with the rest retrieved from reference TRBV5-4 and TRBJ2-3, is ETGVTQSPTHLIKTRGQQVTLRCSSQSGHNTVSWYQQALGQGPQFIFQYYREEENGRGNFPPRFSGLQFPNYSSELNVNALELDDSALYLCASSERLAGATDTQYFGPGTRLTVL.

This clone appeared a single time. Distinct nucleotide sequences in the sample also encode this CDR3. The rearrangement links TRBV7-9 to TRBJ1-2, with TRBD1 as a possible D gene (5 bases). The V end was cut by 1 base, the J end by 5 bases, with 8 bases between. This CDR3 has 13 amino acids. Germline values: CDR1 SEHNR, CDR2 FQNEAQ (reference sequence). In nucleotides, the CDR3 is TGTGCCAGCAGCTTAGTGGCAGGGTATGGCTACACCTTC. Translation gives CASSLVAGYGYTF.